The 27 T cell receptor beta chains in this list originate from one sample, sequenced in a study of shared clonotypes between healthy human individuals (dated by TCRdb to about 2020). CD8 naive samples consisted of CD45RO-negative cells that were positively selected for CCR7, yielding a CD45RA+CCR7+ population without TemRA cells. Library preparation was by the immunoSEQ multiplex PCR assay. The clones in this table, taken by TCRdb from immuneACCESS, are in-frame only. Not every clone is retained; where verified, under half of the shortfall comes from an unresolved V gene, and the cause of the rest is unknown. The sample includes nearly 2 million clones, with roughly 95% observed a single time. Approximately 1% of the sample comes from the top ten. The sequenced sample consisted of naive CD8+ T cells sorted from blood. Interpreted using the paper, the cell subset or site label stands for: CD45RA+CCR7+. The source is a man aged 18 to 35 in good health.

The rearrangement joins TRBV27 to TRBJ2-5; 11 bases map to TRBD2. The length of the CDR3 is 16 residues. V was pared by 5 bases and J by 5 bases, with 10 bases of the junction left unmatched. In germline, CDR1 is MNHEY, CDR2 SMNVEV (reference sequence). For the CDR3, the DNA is TGTGCCAGCAGTCCTGCCGGGACTAGCGGTCAGGAGACCCAGTACTTC. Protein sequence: CASSPAGTSGQETQYF.

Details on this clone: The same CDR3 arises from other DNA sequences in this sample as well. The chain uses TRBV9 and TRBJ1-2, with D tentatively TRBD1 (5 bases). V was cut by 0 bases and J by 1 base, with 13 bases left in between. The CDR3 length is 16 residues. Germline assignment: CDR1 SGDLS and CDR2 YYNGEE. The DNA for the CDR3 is TGTGCCAGCAGCGTAGGTGGCGGGACCCTTAACTATGGCTACACCTTC. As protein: CASSVGGGTLNYGYTF. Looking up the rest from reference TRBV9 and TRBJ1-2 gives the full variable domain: DSGVTQTPKHLITATGQRVTLRCSPRSGDLSVYWYQQSLDQGLQFLIQYYNGEERAKGNILERFSAQQFPDLHSELNLSSLELGDSALYFCASSVGGGTLNYGYTFGSGTRLTVV.

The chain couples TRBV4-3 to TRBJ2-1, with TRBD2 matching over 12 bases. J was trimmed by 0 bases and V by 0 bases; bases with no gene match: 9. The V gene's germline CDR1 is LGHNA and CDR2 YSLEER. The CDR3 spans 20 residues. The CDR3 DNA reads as TGCGCCAGCAGCCAAGATTCCCCTAGCGGGAGGGCCTCCTCCTACAATGAGCAGTTCTTC. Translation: CASSQDSPSGRASSYNEQFF.

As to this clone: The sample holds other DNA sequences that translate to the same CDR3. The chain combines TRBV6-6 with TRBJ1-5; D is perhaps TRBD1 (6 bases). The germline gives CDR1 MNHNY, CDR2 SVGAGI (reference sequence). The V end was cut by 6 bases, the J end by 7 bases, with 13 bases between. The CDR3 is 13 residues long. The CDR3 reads CASSTGSGQPQHF. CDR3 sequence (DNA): TGTGCCAGCAGCACAGGGTCAGGGCAGCCCCAGCATTTT.

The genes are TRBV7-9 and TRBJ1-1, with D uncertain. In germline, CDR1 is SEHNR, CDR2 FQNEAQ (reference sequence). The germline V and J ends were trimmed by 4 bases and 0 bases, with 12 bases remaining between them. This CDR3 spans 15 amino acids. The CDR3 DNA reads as TGTGCCAGCAGCTCCTCGGCAGCCATGAACACTGAAGCTTTCTTT. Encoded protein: CASSSSAAMNTEAFF. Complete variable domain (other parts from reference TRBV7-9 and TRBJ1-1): DTGVSQNPRHKITKRGQNVTFRCDPISEHNRLYWYRQTLGQGPEFLTYFQNEAQLEKSRLLSDRFSAERPKGSFSTLEIQRTEQGDSAMYLCASSSSAAMNTEAFFGQGTRLTVV.

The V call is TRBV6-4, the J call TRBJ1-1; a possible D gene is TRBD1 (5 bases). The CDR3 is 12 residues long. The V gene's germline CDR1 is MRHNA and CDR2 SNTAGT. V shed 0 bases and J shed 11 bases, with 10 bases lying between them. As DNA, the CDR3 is TGTGCCAGCAGTGACTCGGGGGGGTTGGCTTTCTTT. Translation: CASSDSGGLAFF.

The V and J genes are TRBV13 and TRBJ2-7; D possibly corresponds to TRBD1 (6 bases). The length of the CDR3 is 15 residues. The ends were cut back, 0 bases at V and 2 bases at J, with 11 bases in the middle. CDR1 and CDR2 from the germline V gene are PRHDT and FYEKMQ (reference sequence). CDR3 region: CASSLGGAGAYEQYF. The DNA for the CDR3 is TGTGCCAGCAGCTTAGGAGGGGCAGGGGCCTACGAGCAGTACTTC.

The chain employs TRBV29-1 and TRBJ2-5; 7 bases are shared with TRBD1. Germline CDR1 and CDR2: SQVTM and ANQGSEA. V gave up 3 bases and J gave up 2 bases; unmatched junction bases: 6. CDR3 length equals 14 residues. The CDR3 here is CSVEIGTAQETQYF. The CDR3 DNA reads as TGCAGCGTTGAGATTGGGACAGCTCAAGAGACCCAGTACTTC.

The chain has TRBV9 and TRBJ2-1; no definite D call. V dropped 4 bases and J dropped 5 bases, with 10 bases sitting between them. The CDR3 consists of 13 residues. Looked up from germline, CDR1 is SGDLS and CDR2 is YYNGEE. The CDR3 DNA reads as TGTGCCAGCAGCTCCCGGACCGACAATGAGCAGTTCTTC. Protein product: CASSSRTDNEQFF.

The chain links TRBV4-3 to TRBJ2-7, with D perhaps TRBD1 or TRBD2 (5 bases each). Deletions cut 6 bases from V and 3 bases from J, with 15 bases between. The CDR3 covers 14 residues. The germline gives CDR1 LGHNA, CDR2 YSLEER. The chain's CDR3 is CASSPGPTGYEQYF. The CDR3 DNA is TGCGCCAGCAGTCCGGGACCAACGGGCTACGAGCAGTACTTC.

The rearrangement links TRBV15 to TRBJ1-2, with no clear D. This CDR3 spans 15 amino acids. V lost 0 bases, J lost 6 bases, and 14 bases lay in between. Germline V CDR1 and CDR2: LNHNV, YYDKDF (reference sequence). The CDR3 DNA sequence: TGTGCCACCAGCAGAGATCATGGAGGGAATAATGGCTACACCTTC. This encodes CATSRDHGGNNGYTF.

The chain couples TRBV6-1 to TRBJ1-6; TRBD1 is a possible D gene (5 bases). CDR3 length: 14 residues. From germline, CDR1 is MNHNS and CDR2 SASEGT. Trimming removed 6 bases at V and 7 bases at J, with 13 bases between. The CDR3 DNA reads TGTGCCAGCAGGCAAGTCGGGGGAAATTCACCCCTCCACTTT. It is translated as CASRQVGGNSPLHF.

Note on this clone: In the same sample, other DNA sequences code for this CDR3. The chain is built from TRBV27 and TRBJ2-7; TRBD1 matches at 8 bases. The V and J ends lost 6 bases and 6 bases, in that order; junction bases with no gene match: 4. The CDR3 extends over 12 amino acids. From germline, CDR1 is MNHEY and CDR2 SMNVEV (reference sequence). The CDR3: CASSRTGSEQYF. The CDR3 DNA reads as TGTGCCAGCAGCCGGACAGGGAGCGAGCAGTACTTC.

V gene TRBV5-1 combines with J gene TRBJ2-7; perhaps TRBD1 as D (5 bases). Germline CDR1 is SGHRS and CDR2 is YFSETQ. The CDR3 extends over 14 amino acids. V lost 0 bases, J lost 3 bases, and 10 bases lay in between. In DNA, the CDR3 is TGCGCCAGCAGCTTGGGGCGGACAAACTACGAGCAGTACTTC. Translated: CASSLGRTNYEQYF. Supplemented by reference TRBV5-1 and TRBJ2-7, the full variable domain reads KAGVTQTPRYLIKTRGQQVTLSCSPISGHRSVSWYQQTPGQGLQFLFEYFSETQRNKGNFPGRFSGRQFSNSRSEMNVSTLELGDSALYLCASSLGRTNYEQYFGPGTRLTVT.

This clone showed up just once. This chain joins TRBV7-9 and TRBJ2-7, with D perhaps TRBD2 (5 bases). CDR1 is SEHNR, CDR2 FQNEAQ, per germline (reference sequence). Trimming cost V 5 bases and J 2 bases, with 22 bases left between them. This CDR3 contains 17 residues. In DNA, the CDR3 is TGTGCCAGCAGCCCCCCTCTTTCGGTTGGGAGTCCCTACGAGCAGTACTTC. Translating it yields CASSPPLSVGSPYEQYF.

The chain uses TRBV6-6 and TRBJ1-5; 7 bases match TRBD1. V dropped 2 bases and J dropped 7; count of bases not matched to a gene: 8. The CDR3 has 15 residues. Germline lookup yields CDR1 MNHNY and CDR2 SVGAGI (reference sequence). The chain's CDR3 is CASSYLTGVVQPQHF. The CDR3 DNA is TGTGCCAGCAGTTACCTAACAGGGGTGGTACAGCCCCAGCATTTT.

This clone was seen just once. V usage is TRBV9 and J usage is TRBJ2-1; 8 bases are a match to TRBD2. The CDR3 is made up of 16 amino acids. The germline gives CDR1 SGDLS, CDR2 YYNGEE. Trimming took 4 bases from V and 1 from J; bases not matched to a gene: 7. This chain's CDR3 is CASSTPLAGSYNEQFF. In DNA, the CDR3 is TGTGCCAGCAGCACTCCCTTAGCGGGATCCTACAATGAGCAGTTCTTC.

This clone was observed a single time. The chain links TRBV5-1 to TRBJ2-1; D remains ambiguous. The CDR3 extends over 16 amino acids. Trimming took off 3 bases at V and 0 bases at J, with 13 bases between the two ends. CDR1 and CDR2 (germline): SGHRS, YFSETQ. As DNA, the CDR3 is TGCGCCAGCAGCTCCCTGGACCCTAGCTCCTACAATGAGCAGTTCTTC. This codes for CASSSLDPSSYNEQFF.

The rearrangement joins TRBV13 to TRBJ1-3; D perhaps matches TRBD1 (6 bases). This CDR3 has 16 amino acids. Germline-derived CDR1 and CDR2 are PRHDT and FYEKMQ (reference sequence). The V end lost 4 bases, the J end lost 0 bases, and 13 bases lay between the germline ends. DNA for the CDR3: TGTGCCAGCAGCTGGGGGTTAGGGGGCTCTGGAAACACCATATATTTT. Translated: CASSWGLGGSGNTIYF.

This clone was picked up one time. The chain's CDR3 is CASSQDAPGLNTEAFF. The CDR3 region has the DNA TGCGCCAGCAGCCAAGACGCCCCCGGACTGAACACTGAAGCTTTCTTT. The V gene is TRBV4-1, the J gene TRBJ1-1; D is unclear. V lost 0 bases and J 0 bases, leaving 11 bases between the germline ends. CDR3 length equals 16 residues. Per the germline V gene, CDR1 is MGHRA and CDR2 is YSYEKL.

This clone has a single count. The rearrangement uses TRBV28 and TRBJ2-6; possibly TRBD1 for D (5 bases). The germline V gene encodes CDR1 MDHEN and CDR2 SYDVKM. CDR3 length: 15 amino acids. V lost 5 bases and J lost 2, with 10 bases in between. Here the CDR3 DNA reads TGTGCCAGCAGTCCAGTGGGGCCTGGGGCCAACGTCCTGACTTTC. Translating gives CASSPVGPGANVLTF.

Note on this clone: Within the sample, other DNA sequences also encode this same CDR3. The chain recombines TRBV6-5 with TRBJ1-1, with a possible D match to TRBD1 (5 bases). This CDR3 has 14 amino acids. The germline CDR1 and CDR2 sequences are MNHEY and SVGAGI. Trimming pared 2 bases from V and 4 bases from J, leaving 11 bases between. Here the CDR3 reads CASSYGAGSTEAFF. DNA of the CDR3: TGTGCCAGCAGTTACGGTGCAGGGAGCACTGAAGCTTTCTTT.

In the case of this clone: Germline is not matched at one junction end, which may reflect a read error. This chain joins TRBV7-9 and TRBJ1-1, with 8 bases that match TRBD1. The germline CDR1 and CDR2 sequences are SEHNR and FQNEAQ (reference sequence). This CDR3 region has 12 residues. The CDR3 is CATRQGNPEAFF. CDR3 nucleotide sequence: TGTGCCACCCGACAGGGGAACCCTGAAGCTTTCTTT.

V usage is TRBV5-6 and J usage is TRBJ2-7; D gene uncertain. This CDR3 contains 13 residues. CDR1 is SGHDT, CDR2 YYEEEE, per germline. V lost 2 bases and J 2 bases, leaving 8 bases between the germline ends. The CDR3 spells CASSFQIPYEQYF. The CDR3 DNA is TGTGCCAGCAGCTTCCAAATACCCTACGAGCAGTACTTC.

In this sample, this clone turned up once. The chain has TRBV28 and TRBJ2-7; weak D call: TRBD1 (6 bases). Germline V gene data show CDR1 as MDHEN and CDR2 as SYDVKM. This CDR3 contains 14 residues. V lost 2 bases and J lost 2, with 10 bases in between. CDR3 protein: CASSLGRTAYEQYF. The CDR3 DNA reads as TGTGCCAGCAGTTTAGGCCGGACAGCCTACGAGCAGTACTTC.

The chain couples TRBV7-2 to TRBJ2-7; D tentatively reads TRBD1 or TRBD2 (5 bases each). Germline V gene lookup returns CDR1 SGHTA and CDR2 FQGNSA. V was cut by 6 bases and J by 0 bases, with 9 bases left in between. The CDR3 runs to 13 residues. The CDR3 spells CASRGRVSYEQYF. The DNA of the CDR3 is TGTGCCAGCAGGGGACGCGTCTCCTACGAGCAGTACTTC.

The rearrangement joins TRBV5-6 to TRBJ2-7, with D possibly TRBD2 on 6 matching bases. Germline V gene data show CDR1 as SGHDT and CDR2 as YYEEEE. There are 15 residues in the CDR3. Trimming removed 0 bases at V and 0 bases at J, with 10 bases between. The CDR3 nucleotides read TGTGCCAGCAGCTTGGACGGACTACCCTCCTACGAGCAGTACTTC. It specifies CASSLDGLPSYEQYF.